The 2 T cell receptor beta chains in this list originate from one sample, sequenced in a study of shared clonotypes between healthy human individuals. The naive CD8 population came from CD45RO-negative cells selected for CCR7, without terminally differentiated effector memory CD45RA+ cells. Sequencing used immunoSEQ multiplex PCR; TCRdb keeps in-frame clones, though not all of them. The data contain more than 500,000 clones, 95% of them singletons. The sequencing sample was made of naive CD8+ T cells sorted from blood. These receptors came from a woman aged 25 to 39 in good health.

The gene calls are TRBV5-6 and TRBJ2-7, with 12 nucleotides matching TRBD1. This CDR3 spans 16 amino acids. Trimming at V came to 0 bases and at J to 5 bases, leaving 6 bases not matched to a gene. CDR1 SGHDT and CDR2 YYEEEE come from the germline V gene. CDR3 coding DNA: TGTGCCAGCAGCTTGGATCTGGGACAGGGGGCAGACGAGCAGTACTTC. It codes for CASSLDLGQGADEQYF.

The genes are TRBV7-2 and TRBJ2-1; D unclear. Trimming cost V 5 bases and J 5 bases, with 16 bases left between them. The germline CDR1 and CDR2 sequences are SGHTA and FQGNSA. CDR3 length equals 15 residues. DNA for the CDR3: TGTGCCAGCAGCCCTTATAGAATGGGGAACAATGAGCAGTTCTTC. Amino acid sequence: CASSPYRMGNNEQFF.